The 29 T cell receptor beta chains presented below share a single source sample, sequenced in a study of CD8 T cells in ankylosing spondylitis. TCRdb itself ran the 5' RACE reads through MiXCR, one entry per CDR3 protein. The repertoire consists of around 440,000 distinct CDR3 sequences, with 17% occurring once and the leading ten covering approximately 0.97%. Study-level results: Blood of patients with ankylosing spondylitis appeared to be characterized by a TCR beta motif of eight highly homologous variants.

No antigen has been identified for these receptors. Sequencing was done on a sample of blood, either unsorted or a sorted T cell fraction (not recorded which). The source of these receptors is a male donor with ankylosing spondylitis.

This clonotype was counted only a few times. The rearrangement uses TRBV6-5 and TRBJ1-5; D gene uncertain. There are 16 residues in the CDR3. Trimming removed 0 bases at V and 3 bases at J, with 12 bases between. Germline V gene lookup returns CDR1 MNHEY and CDR2 SVGAGI. CDR3 loop: CASSYSKGSFNQPQHF. The CDR3 region has the DNA TGTGCCAGCAGTTACTCGAAAGGGAGCTTCAATCAGCCCCAGCATTTT.

At least ten counts were recorded for this clonotype. This chain connects TRBV14 to TRBJ1-2; no firm D call. The germline V gene has CDR1 SGHDN and CDR2 FVKESK. The CDR3 contains 13 residues. The V gene lost 1 base and the J gene lost 2 bases, with 5 bases spanning the gap. CDR3 in DNA: TGTGCCAGCAGCCAAGGCATAAACTATGGCTACACCTTC. Protein product: CASSQGINYGYTF.

This clonotype was counted a few times. This rearrangement joins TRBV2 to TRBJ1-1, with TRBD1 matching 9 bases. The V gene's germline CDR1 is SNHLY and CDR2 FYNNEI. The CDR3 totals 15 residues. The junction had 10 bases not matched to a gene; V was cut back by 6 bases and J by 5 bases. This chain's CDR3 is CASRSRQGVGTEAFF. The CDR3 DNA is TGTGCCAGCAGGAGTAGACAGGGGGTAGGAACTGAAGCTTTCTTT.

This clonotype has just a few counts. The genes are TRBV18 and TRBJ1-2; a weak D match, TRBD1 (5 bases). The germline V gene has CDR1 KGHSH and CDR2 LQKENI. This CDR3 region has 15 residues. Trimming took off 6 bases at V and 4 bases at J, with 18 bases between the two ends. This CDR3 is CASSPFTDRSYGYTF. The CDR3 bases are TGTGCCAGCTCCCCCTTCACAGACAGAAGCTATGGCTACACCTTC.

In its sample, this clonotype was seen a few times. The rearrangement links TRBV6-1 to TRBJ1-6, with TRBD1 matching over 7 bases. Trimming took 7 bases from V and 9 from J; bases not matched to a gene: 9. This CDR3 is 14 amino acids long. Germline assignment: CDR1 MNHNS and CDR2 SASEGT. The DNA for the CDR3 is TGTGCCAGCACCTCAACAGGGGTGGCTTCACCCCTCCACTTT. Its translation: CASTSTGVASPLHF.

This clonotype was counted a few times. The chain has TRBV12-3 or TRBV12-4 and TRBJ1-1; 7 bases line up with TRBD1. The CDR3 sequence is 15 residues long. J lost 4 bases, V lost 3 bases, and 8 bases had no gene match. For the CDR3, the DNA is TGTGCCAGCAGTTTTTCAGGGGGGGGTGGCACTGAAGCTTTCTTT. Amino acid sequence: CASSFSGGGGTEAFF.

The chain has TRBV12-3 or TRBV12-4 and TRBJ2-7; 10 bases are shared with TRBD2. V shed 5 bases and J 2 bases; nucleotides not matched to a gene: 6. There are 15 residues in the CDR3. The CDR3, as DNA: TGTGCCAGCAGTGCTAGCGGGAGAAGAACCTACGAGCAGTACTTC. Amino acids: CASSASGRRTYEQYF.

This clonotype occurred a few times. V is TRBV14 and J is TRBJ2-1; TRBD1 aligns across 10 bases. The CDR3 sequence is 15 residues long. The germline gives CDR1 SGHDN, CDR2 FVKESK. V shed 5 bases and J 12 bases; nucleotides not matched to a gene: 13. CDR3 nucleotide sequence: TGTGCCAGCAGCAGAGGACAGGGGGTGCCAATGCCGCAGTTCTTC. Amino acids: CASSRGQGVPMPQFF.

The V gene is TRBV11-2, the J gene TRBJ1-1; 7 bases match TRBD1. With V trimmed by 4 bases and J by 4 bases, 9 bases remained unmatched. Per the germline V gene, CDR1 is SGHAT and CDR2 is FQNNGV. CDR3 size: 15 residues. Written as DNA, the CDR3 is TGTGCCAGCAGCTCTTACCGGGACAGCCCCACTGAAGCTTTCTTT. Protein product: CASSSYRDSPTEAFF.

This clonotype appeared a few times. The chain has TRBV5-1 and TRBJ2-1; D perhaps matches TRBD1 (6 bases). The CDR3 consists of 15 residues. Deletions cut 0 bases from V and 1 base from J, with 8 bases between. Germline V gene lookup returns CDR1 SGHRS and CDR2 YFSETQ. This CDR3 reads CASSLDRASYNEQFF. CDR3 sequence (DNA): TGCGCCAGCAGCTTGGACAGGGCGTCCTACAATGAGCAGTTCTTC.

This clonotype was recorded a few times. The chain uses TRBV12-3 or TRBV12-4 and TRBJ2-3, with 7 bases identical to TRBD1. The V segment lost 2 bases and the J segment 3 bases; nucleotides outside the gene matches: 8. This CDR3 contains 16 residues. The CDR3 is CASSLIHDRETDTQYF. The DNA of the CDR3 is TGTGCCAGCAGTTTAATTCATGACAGGGAAACAGATACGCAGTATTTT.

This clonotype was detected only a few times. The rearrangement joins TRBV6-2 or TRBV6-3 to TRBJ2-5; the D is unclear. Germline V gene lookup returns CDR1 MNHEY and CDR2 SVGEGT. The CDR3 length is 14 residues. V dropped 6 bases and J dropped 0 bases, with 11 bases sitting between them. The CDR3 region is CASRPPWYQETQYF. The CDR3, as DNA: TGTGCCAGCAGGCCTCCTTGGTACCAAGAGACCCAGTACTTC.

V gene TRBV11-2 combines with J gene TRBJ2-1; 7 nucleotides line up with TRBD2. V dropped 1 base and J dropped 9; count of bases not matched to a gene: 21. The CDR3 length is 19 residues. Germline assignment: CDR1 SGHAT and CDR2 FQNNGV. CDR3 sequence (DNA): TGTGCCAGCAGCTTAGGGGGTGTGGGCGGGAGAATTCCCTTTGGTGAGCAGTTCTTC. Amino acids: CASSLGGVGGRIPFGEQFF.

The genes are TRBV27 and TRBJ1-2; TRBD1 agrees at 11 bases. Germline V lookup: CDR1 MNHEY, CDR2 SMNVEV (reference sequence). CDR3 length: 15 residues. Trimming at V came to 6 bases and at J to 7 bases, leaving 10 bases not matched to a gene. The CDR3 sequence: CASSSPGQGVGGYTF. CDR3 coding DNA: TGTGCCAGCAGCTCCCCGGGACAGGGGGTGGGTGGCTACACCTTC.

This clonotype was seen only a few times. The CDR3 here is CSVTTAAYEQYF. The CDR3 region has the DNA TGCAGCGTTACCACGGCCGCCTACGAGCAGTACTTC. V gene TRBV29-1 combines with J gene TRBJ2-7; D is unresolved. The germline V and J ends were trimmed by 5 bases and 2 bases, with 10 bases remaining between them. Germline V gives CDR1 SQVTM, CDR2 ANQGSEA. There are 12 residues in the CDR3.

The chain carries TRBV6-2 or TRBV6-3 and TRBJ2-3; possible D gene TRBD2, 6 bases. Germline values: CDR1 MNHEY, CDR2 SVGEGT. With 5 bases removed from V and 1 base from J, the gap between germline ends came to 7 bases. The CDR3 totals 13 residues. The CDR3 nucleotides are TGTGCCAGCAGTACGGGGGGCACAGATACGCAGTATTTT. The encoded protein is CASSTGGTDTQYF.

The chain links TRBV15 to TRBJ2-4; no clear D. The CDR3 is 12 amino acids. Germline-derived CDR1 and CDR2 are LNHNV and YYDKDF (reference sequence). V gave up 0 bases and J gave up 10 bases, with 7 bases separating them. The CDR3 DNA sequence: TGTGCCACCAGCAGAGATTCAGTTATTCAGTACTTC. This sequence encodes CATSRDSVIQYF.

This clonotype was seen only a few times. The V gene is TRBV6-5, the J gene TRBJ1-6; 7 nucleotides agree with TRBD1. The CDR3 loop spans 13 amino acids. From germline, CDR1 is MNHEY and CDR2 SVGAGI. V gave up 4 bases and J gave up 8 bases; unmatched junction bases: 2. The CDR3 is CASSWDSYSPLHF. CDR3 DNA: TGTGCCAGCAGTTGGGACAGCTATTCACCCCTCCACTTT.

This clonotype has a handful of counts. The chain links TRBV7-2 to TRBJ2-3, with a possible D match to TRBD1 (5 bases). V lost 2 bases, J lost 4 bases, and 13 bases lay in between. Germline-derived CDR1 and CDR2 are SGHTA and FQGNSA. The CDR3 spans 15 residues. CDR3 sequence reads: CASSLRGRSADTQYF. The CDR3 DNA is TGTGCCAGCAGCTTAAGGGGTAGAAGTGCAGATACGCAGTATTTT.

The CDR3: CATQGLNTEAFF. The CDR3 region has the DNA TGTGCCACACAGGGTCTGAACACTGAAGCTTTCTTT. The rearrangement joins TRBV10-3 to TRBJ1-1, with D possibly TRBD1 on 6 matching bases. The V end was cut by 10 bases, the J end by 0 bases, with 9 bases between. Germline V gene data show CDR1 as ENHRY and CDR2 as SYGVKD. The CDR3 extends over 12 amino acids.

This clonotype showed up just a few times. The V and J genes are TRBV20-1 and TRBJ2-3; D may match TRBD1 or TRBD2 (6 bases each). Germline CDR1 reads DFQATT; CDR2 reads SNEGSKA (reference sequence). CDR3 size: 14 residues. The V gene lost 1 base and the J gene lost 1 base, with 9 bases spanning the gap. CDR3 sequence (DNA): TGCAGTGCTAGAGGGGGGGCCGGCACAGATACGCAGTATTTT. Amino acid sequence: CSARGGAGTDTQYF.

This clonotype was detected ten times or more. V usage is TRBV20-1 and J usage is TRBJ2-1; TRBD2 aligns across 9 bases. Looked up from germline, CDR1 is DFQATT and CDR2 is SNEGSKA (reference sequence). The CDR3 totals 14 residues. V shed 4 bases and J 4 bases; nucleotides not matched to a gene: 5. The CDR3 protein is CSANSGSKYNEQFF. In nucleotides, the CDR3 is TGCAGTGCTAATAGCGGGAGTAAGTACAATGAGCAGTTCTTC.

This clonotype was seen a handful of times. V usage is TRBV7-9 and J usage is TRBJ1-2; 7 bases agree with TRBD1. Looked up from germline, CDR1 is SEHNR and CDR2 is FQNEAQ (reference sequence). The CDR3 spans 13 residues. With V trimmed by 5 bases and J by 8 bases, 8 bases remained unmatched. This chain's CDR3 is CASSATGVGGYTF. The CDR3 DNA is TGTGCCAGCAGCGCTACAGGGGTGGGAGGCTACACCTTC.

In this sample, this clonotype turned up once. The chain carries TRBV28 and TRBJ2-6; D possibly matches TRBD1 or TRBD2 (6 bases each). The CDR3 has 22 residues. Trimming took off 1 base at V and 0 bases at J, with 25 bases between the two ends. In germline, CDR1 is MDHEN, CDR2 SYDVKM. The CDR3 loop is CASSLFGGLGGPANSGANVLTF. The CDR3 DNA is TGTGCCAGCAGTTTATTCGGGGGCCTAGGCGGTCCCGCGAACTCTGGGGCCAACGTCCTGACTTTC. Using reference TRBV28 and TRBJ2-6 for the parts outside the CDR3, the full variable domain is DVKVTQSSRYLVKRTGEKVFLECVQDMDHENMFWYRQDPGLGLRLIYFSYDVKMKEKGDIPEGYSVSREKKERFSLILESASTNQTSMYLCASSLFGGLGGPANSGANVLTFGAGSRLTVL.

This clonotype showed up just a few times. The J gene is TRBJ2-5, the V gene TRBV21-1. TRBV21-1 is recorded as a pseudogene. The CDR3 sequence is 11 residues long. CDR3 residues: CASSKDGTQYF. The CDR3 DNA is TGTGCCAGCAGCAAAGACGGGACCCAGTACTTC.

In the case of this clonotype: With a much larger clone just one base away, this may be a read error. V usage is TRBV20-1 and J usage is TRBJ2-1; 11 bases are shared with TRBD2. Germline CDR1 reads DFQATT; CDR2 reads SNEGSKA (reference sequence). This CDR3 contains 17 residues. The CDR3 DNA sequence: TGCTGTGCTAGAGATCCGAGCGGGACTAGCGGCGGAAATGAGCAGTTCTTC. Its translation is CCARDPSGTSGGNEQFF.

This clonotype was counted ten times or more. The rearrangement joins TRBV12-3 or TRBV12-4 to TRBJ1-5; 7 bases align to TRBD1. The CDR3 has 15 amino acids. The J segment lost 0 bases and the V segment lost 6 bases, leaving 5 bases of the junction unmatched. CDR3 amino acids: CASRQGPYSNQPQHF. The CDR3 bases are TGTGCCAGCAGACAGGGGCCGTATAGCAATCAGCCCCAGCATTTT.

This clonotype was seen ten or more times. The V and J genes are TRBV28 and TRBJ2-1, with 7 positions matching TRBD1. The CDR3 totals 13 residues. Germline V gives CDR1 MDHEN, CDR2 SYDVKM. J gave up 7 bases and V 10 bases, and 10 bases lay outside the gene matches. The CDR3 nucleotides read TGTGCCACCCGCGCACAGGGGAGAAATGAGCAGTTCTTC. It codes for CATRAQGRNEQFF.

This rearrangement joins TRBV20-1 to TRBJ1-6; D is ambiguous. The CDR3 totals 14 residues. V lost 3 bases to trimming and J lost 3 bases, with 9 bases between them. Germline assignment: CDR1 DFQATT and CDR2 SNEGSKA (reference sequence). CDR3 in DNA: TGCAGTGCTAGCGACCGGTACTATAATTCACCCCTCCACTTT. Protein sequence: CSASDRYYNSPLHF.